These 9 T cell receptor beta chains were sequenced from one sample in a study of T-cell reconstitution after alpha-beta-depleted transplantation in children. It was with unique molecular identifiers that the TCRbeta library was prepared. TCRdb re-analysed the PCR reads in MiXCR, keeping a single row per CDR3 protein. Among hundreds of thousands of distinct CDR3 sequences listed, approximately 17% were seen once. The starting material was PBMCs from the stem cell graft donor, obtained from the stem cell graft. The receptor set was obtained from a human donor who donated a stem cell graft to a child with acute myeloid leukemia.

This clonotype has only a few counts. V is TRBV7-3 and J is TRBJ2-3; 10 bases agree with TRBD2. Trimming removed 5 bases from V and 4 bases from J; junction bases left unmatched: 9. This CDR3 region has 16 residues. The germline V gene encodes CDR1 SGHTA and CDR2 FQGTGA. In nucleotides, the CDR3 is TGTGCCAGCAGCCGTACGGCCCTAGCGGGGGCAGATACGCAGTATTTT. Protein sequence: CASSRTALAGADTQYF.

This clonotype has a count of ten or more. This chain links TRBV20-1 with TRBJ2-5; no reliable D call. The CDR3 has 13 amino acids. The V end lost 6 bases, the J end lost 6 bases, and 17 bases lay between the germline ends. The germline V gene has CDR1 DFQATT and CDR2 SNEGSKA (reference sequence). CDR3 region: CSAYGPVGKTQYF. CDR3 nucleotide sequence: TGCAGTGCATACGGGCCAGTCGGAAAGACCCAGTACTTC.

This clonotype showed up many times. The V and J genes are TRBV12-3 or TRBV12-4 and TRBJ2-7; weak D call: TRBD1 (5 bases). The CDR3 is made up of 13 amino acids. Deletions cut 6 bases from V and 2 bases from J, with 11 bases between. The DNA for the CDR3 is TGTGCCAGCAGCAAAGCAGGGCCCTACGAGCAGTACGTC. Translation: CASSKAGPYEQYV.

This clonotype was counted only a few times. The chain joins TRBV12-3 or TRBV12-4 to TRBJ2-5; 7 nucleotides line up with TRBD1. The CDR3 extends over 16 amino acids. V lost 2 bases and J lost 2; bases outside the gene matches: 8. The CDR3 is CASSLNKGAGQETQYF. The CDR3 DNA sequence: TGTGCCAGCAGTTTAAATAAGGGGGCTGGTCAAGAGACCCAGTACTTC.

This clonotype was detected ten times or more. The gene calls are TRBV5-6 and TRBJ1-4; D ambiguous. The CDR3 consists of 13 residues. V was cut by 0 bases and J by 14 bases, with 14 bases left in between. Germline V gene sequence: CDR1 SGHDT, CDR2 YYEEEE. Written as DNA, the CDR3 is TGTGCCAGCAGCTTGGGAACGGGGAGGCGGCTGTTTTTT. Translated, it gives CASSLGTGRRLFF.

The V and J genes are TRBV29-1 and TRBJ1-1; 11 nucleotides line up with TRBD1. The CDR3 is made up of 12 amino acids. Germline assignment: CDR1 SQVTM and CDR2 ANQGSEA. V lost 3 bases and J lost 10; bases outside the gene matches: 4. DNA of the CDR3: TGCAGCGTTGATGGACAGGGGGCGCGAGCTTTCTTT. Residues: CSVDGQGARAFF. The whole variable domain, remainder taken from reference TRBV29-1 and TRBJ1-1, is SAVISQKPSRDICQRGTSLTIQCQVDSQVTMMFWYRQQPGQSLTLIATANQGSEATYESGFVIDKFPISRPNLTFSTLTVSNMSPEDSSIYLCSVDGQGARAFFGQGTRLTVV.

This clonotype was observed at least ten times. The J gene is TRBJ2-3, the V gene TRBV20-1, with D possibly being TRBD1 or TRBD2 (5 bases each). CDR1 and CDR2 from the germline V gene are DFQATT and SNEGSKA (reference sequence). Trimming left V 6 bases short and J 3 bases short, with 25 bases between. The CDR3 totals 17 residues. CDR3 DNA: TGCAGTGCCTTGACCCCGGGACCGACGGGTGGAACAGATACGCAGTATTTT. Translation gives CSALTPGPTGGTDTQYF.

This clonotype has ten or more counts. V and J are TRBV7-2 and TRBJ1-4; D ambiguous. V was cut by 5 bases and J by 7 bases, with 17 bases left in between. This CDR3 is built from 15 residues. The germline V gene encodes CDR1 SGHTA and CDR2 FQGNSA. The CDR3 loop is CASSEARERGEKLFF. DNA for the CDR3: TGTGCCAGCAGCGAAGCACGAGAGAGAGGTGAAAAACTGTTTTTT.

At least ten counts were recorded for this clonotype. The chain uses TRBV12-3 or TRBV12-4 and TRBJ1-1; D may be TRBD1 (5 bases). Between the trimmed V and J ends, which lost 6 bases and 7 bases, there was a span of 12 bases. The CDR3 spans 12 residues. In DNA form, the CDR3 reads TGTGCCAGCAGGAGGCAGGGAGTTGAAGCTTTCTTT. Protein: CASRRQGVEAFF.